This TCR beta chain appears in the sequencing data of a study of blood T cell repertoires in COVID-19. Background on the study: Samples representing acute and convalescent COVID-19 were sourced from the United States, Italy and Spain. Nucleic acid was either cDNA or gDNA, and it came from T cells, B-cell-depleted T cells, or PBMCs.

This clone was observed a single time. Looked up from germline, CDR1 is MNHEY and CDR2 is SVGEGT. Unmatched junction bases numbered 12, after V lost 5 bases and J lost 6 bases. The CDR3 contains 16 residues. Per the original data handling: Estimates of nucleated cell counts were drawn from the amplification of reference gene primers. Clones were sequenced by immunoSEQ multiplex PCR, and TCRdb holds only the in-frame ones, with some missing. V and J calls and clone size are as listed in that table; D and trimming were resolved from the DNA. The sample comprises 70,000 or so clones, around 77% of which are singletons, and approximately 17% rests with the top ten.

Sequencing was carried out using peripheral blood. This sequence joins TRBV6-2 or TRBV6-3 and TRBJ2-3, with TRBD1 identical over 9 bases. This TCR came from a man aged 55-75 years with acute or convalescent COVID-19. Written as DNA, the CDR3 is TGTGCCAGCAGTCACCCGGGACAGGGTAGGTCGGATACGCAGTATTTT. This gives the protein CASSHPGQGRSDTQYF.